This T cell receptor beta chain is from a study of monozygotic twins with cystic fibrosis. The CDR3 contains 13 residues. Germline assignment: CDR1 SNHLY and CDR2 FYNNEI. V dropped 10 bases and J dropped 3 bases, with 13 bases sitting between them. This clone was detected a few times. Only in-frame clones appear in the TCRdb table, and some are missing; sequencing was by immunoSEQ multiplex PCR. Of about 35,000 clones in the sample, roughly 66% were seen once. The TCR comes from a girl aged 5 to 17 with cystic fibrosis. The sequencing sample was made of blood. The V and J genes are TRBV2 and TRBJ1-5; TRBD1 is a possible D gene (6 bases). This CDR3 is CATRQEYNQPQHF. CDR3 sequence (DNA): TGTGCCACCAGACAGGAGTACAATCAGCCCCAGCATTTT. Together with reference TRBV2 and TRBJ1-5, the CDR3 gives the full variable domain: EPEVTQTPSHQVTQMGQEVILRCVPISNHLYFYWYRQILGQKVEFLVSFYNNEISEKSEIFDDQFSVERPDGSNFTLKIRSTKLEDSAMYFCATRQEYNQPQHFGDGTRLSIL.